The sample holds a few counts of the clone carrying this TCR beta chain. This entry is derived from a study of human T cells and chemical hapten exposure. TCRdb reprocessed the RACE reads with MiXCR, giving one entry per CDR3 protein. The table has over 55,000 distinct CDR3 sequences, roughly 11% seen once. Noted time point: patch test 3, about 24 weeks after DPC sensitization. Documented treatment: therapeutic diphenylcyclopropenone sensitization with weekly scalp DPC. Each donor was an alopecia patient between 18 and 70 years of age who qualified for DPC. Unfractionated whole blood yielded the extracted total RNA. Sequenced here: whole blood, sampled in connection with sensitization to the hapten diphenylcyclopropenone (DPC). The sequence derives from a woman aged 50 to 60 with alopecia areata. Some clones in this sample may be carry-over from other donors' samples.

The CDR3 spells CASSLLLDYGYTF. The CDR3 DNA reads as TGTGCCAGCTCACTGTTGTTGGACTATGGCTACACCTTC. The gene calls are TRBV18 and TRBJ1-2; unclear D gene. Germline loops: CDR1 KGHSH, CDR2 LQKENI. This CDR3 contains 13 residues. V lost 4 bases and J 3 bases, leaving 9 bases between the germline ends.